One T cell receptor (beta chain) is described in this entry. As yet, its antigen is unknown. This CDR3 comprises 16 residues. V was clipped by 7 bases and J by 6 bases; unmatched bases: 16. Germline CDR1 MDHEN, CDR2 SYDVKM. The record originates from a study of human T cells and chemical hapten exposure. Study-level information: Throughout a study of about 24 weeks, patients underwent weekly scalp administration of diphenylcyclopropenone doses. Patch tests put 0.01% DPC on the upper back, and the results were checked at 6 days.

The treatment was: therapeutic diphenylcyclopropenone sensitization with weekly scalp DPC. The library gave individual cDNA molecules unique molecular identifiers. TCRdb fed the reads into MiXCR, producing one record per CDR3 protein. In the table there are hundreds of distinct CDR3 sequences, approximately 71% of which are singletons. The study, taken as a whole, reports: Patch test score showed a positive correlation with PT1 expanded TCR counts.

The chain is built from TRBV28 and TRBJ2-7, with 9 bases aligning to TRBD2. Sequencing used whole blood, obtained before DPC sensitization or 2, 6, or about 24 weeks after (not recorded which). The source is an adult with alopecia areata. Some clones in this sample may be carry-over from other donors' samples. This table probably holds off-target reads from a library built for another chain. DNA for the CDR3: TGTGCCAGCAAGGGAGGAGCTAGCGGGACGAGCGGCGAGCAGTACTTC. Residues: CASKGGASGTSGEQYF.